This TCR beta chain comes out of a study of blood T cells in healthy people across ages. V was pared by 4 bases and J by 4 bases, with 13 bases between. Germline CDR1 reads SQVTM; CDR2 reads ANQGSEA. The CDR3 sequence is 14 residues long. Only a few counts were recorded for this clonotype. The second PCR ran 7 to 11 cycles with a sample-barcoded 5' primer and J-beta primers. One entry per CDR3 protein, called by TCRdb with MiXCR from the 5' RACE reads. The sample records about 1.6 million distinct CDR3 sequences, about 35% being singletons. V gene TRBV29-1 combines with J gene TRBJ2-2, with a tentative D call TRBD2 (7 bases). The origin of this receptor is a young woman in good health. Sequencing was done on a sample of blood. Written as DNA, the CDR3 is TGCAGCGTTGGAGGGGGGGTTGGCACCGGGGAGCTGTTTTTT. Its protein product is CSVGGGVGTGELFF.